This is a list of T cell receptor beta chains from one sample in a study of blood T cell repertoires in COVID-19. The repertoire was sequenced with immunoSEQ multiplex PCR; TCRdb's copy has only in-frame clones and lacks some. Of roughly 100,000 clones in the sample, about 90% were seen once. The material sequenced was peripheral blood. These TCRs come from a woman in her forties or fifties in a cohort sampled during active COVID-19. Both conserved end residues are part of each CDR3. D genes are given only for firm matches. Expanded clones get a size class; other rows say once, few or many, or leave the size out.

clone size	V gene	D gene	J gene	CDR3 protein	CDR3 DNA
-	TRBV3-1/TRBV3-2	TRBD1	TRBJ2-1	CASSQDRGPYNEQFF	TGTGCCAGCAGCCAGGACAGGGGCCCCTACAATGAGCAGTTCTTC
-	TRBV20-1	-	TRBJ2-7	CSASQVSGFYEQYF	TGCAGTGCTAGTCAGGTATCGGGGTTTTACGAGCAGTACTTC
-	TRBV27	-	TRBJ1-2	CASSFFEDVKGAYYGYTF	TGTGCCAGCAGTTTTTTTGAAGACGTTAAAGGGGCCTACTATGGCTACACCTTC
-	TRBV28	TRBD1	TRBJ1-3	CASSSGTGSGNTIYF	TGTGCCAGCAGTTCCGGGACAGGAAGTGGAAACACCATATATTTT
-	TRBV5-1	TRBD2	TRBJ2-3	CASSLGTSGSADTQYF	TGCGCCAGCAGCTTGGGGACTAGCGGGAGTGCAGATACGCAGTATTTT
-	TRBV4-1	TRBD1	TRBJ2-7	CASSADRGFYEQYF	TGCGCCAGCAGCGCCGACAGGGGGTTTTACGAGCAGTACTTC
-	TRBV5-1	TRBD1	TRBJ1-1	CASSDWDRGLVNTEAFF	TGCGCCAGCAGCGACTGGGACAGGGGGCTCGTGAACACTGAAGCTTTCTTT
once	TRBV25-1	TRBD1	TRBJ1-2	CASSDPGAGGGYGYTF	TGTGCCAGCAGTGACCCCGGGGCAGGGGGCGGCTATGGCTACACCTTC
once	TRBV27	-	TRBJ1-5	CASSFLSFPGNQPQHF	TGTGCCAGCAGTTTTTTATCGTTCCCAGGCAATCAGCCCCAGCATTTT
-	TRBV7-9	-	TRBJ2-1	CASSMARSYNEQFF	TGTGCCAGCAGCATGGCCCGATCCTACAATGAGCAGTTCTTC
-	TRBV6-5	-	TRBJ2-7	CASRPTGSTYEQYF	TGTGCCAGCAGACCAACAGGGAGTACCTACGAGCAGTACTTC
once	TRBV6-2/TRBV6-3	TRBD1	TRBJ2-1	CASSKDRENEQFF	TGTGCCAGCAGCAAAGACAGGGAGAATGAGCAGTTCTTC
-	TRBV27	-	TRBJ1-5	CASSEGFNSNQPQHF	TGTGCCAGCAGTGAGGGTTTTAATAGCAATCAGCCCCAGCATTTT
-	TRBV5-1	-	TRBJ1-1	CASSLAGYTEAFF	TGCGCCAGCAGCTTGGCAGGGTACACTGAAGCTTTCTTT
-	TRBV5-1	TRBD2	TRBJ2-3	CASSLPLQGLAPNTQYF	TGCGCCAGCAGCTTGCCCCTGCAAGGACTAGCTCCGAATACGCAGTATTTT
-	TRBV7-9	-	TRBJ2-2	CASSPPLAGELFF	TGTGCCAGCAGCCCACCTTTAGCCGGGGAGCTGTTTTTT
-	TRBV27	TRBD2	TRBJ2-2	CASGGGVNTGELFF	TGTGCCAGCGGTGGGGGGGTGAACACCGGGGAGCTGTTTTTT
-	TRBV30	TRBD2	TRBJ2-2	CAGSGGYEFTGELFF	TGTGCCGGATCCGGGGGGTATGAATTCACCGGGGAGCTGTTTTTT
-	TRBV7-9	TRBD2	TRBJ2-7	CASSLVGLAGVSEQYF	TGTGCCAGCAGCTTAGTCGGACTAGCGGGAGTATCCGAGCAGTACTTC